This T cell receptor (beta chain) was obtained from a study of T cell responses to AZD1222 COVID-19 vaccine. The J segment lost 14 bases and the V segment lost 6 bases, leaving 9 bases of the junction unmatched. The CDR3 sequence is 13 residues long. CDR1 is MNHEY and CDR2 is SVGAGI in the germline V gene. Method: immunoSEQ multiplex PCR; TCRdb's copy keeps in-frame clones and lacks some. The repertoire holds about 42,000 clones, about nine tenths seen once, with roughly 25% in the top ten. Timing groups of about 4 and about 12 weeks for second doses were pooled. Notes on this clone: Its antigen remains unknown.

Study outcomes and limitations: A mostly white British donor set with more females was recruited, and clonal diversity was possibly underestimated. The repertoires were collected only after the peak T cell response.

Sample: peripheral blood, taken 28 days after the second AZD1222 dose. This sequence joins TRBV6-5 and TRBJ2-5; 13 bases match TRBD2. The TCR comes from an adult who received the AZD1222 COVID-19 vaccine. CDR3 nucleotide sequence: TGTGCCAGCAGCCCCGGACTAGCGGGAGCCAAATACTTC. Protein sequence: CASSPGLAGAKYF.